This T cell receptor (beta chain) came from a study of blood T cell repertoires in COVID-19. The protocol was immunoSEQ multiplex PCR, while the TCRdb copy is restricted to in-frame clones and leaves out a portion. The sample records under 350,000 clones, about 89% being singletons. The length of the CDR3 is 15 residues. The germline V and J ends were trimmed by 1 base and 2 bases, with 12 bases remaining between them. From germline, CDR1 is SGHRS and CDR2 YFSETQ. Sequenced input: peripheral blood. The sequence came from a middle-aged man with acute or convalescent COVID-19. The chain recombines TRBV5-1 with TRBJ1-1; a possible D gene is TRBD1 (6 bases). CDR3 DNA sequence: TGCGCCAGCAGCTTGAGGCCAGGGACAAACACTGAAGCTTTCTTT. Encoded protein: CASSLRPGTNTEAFF.